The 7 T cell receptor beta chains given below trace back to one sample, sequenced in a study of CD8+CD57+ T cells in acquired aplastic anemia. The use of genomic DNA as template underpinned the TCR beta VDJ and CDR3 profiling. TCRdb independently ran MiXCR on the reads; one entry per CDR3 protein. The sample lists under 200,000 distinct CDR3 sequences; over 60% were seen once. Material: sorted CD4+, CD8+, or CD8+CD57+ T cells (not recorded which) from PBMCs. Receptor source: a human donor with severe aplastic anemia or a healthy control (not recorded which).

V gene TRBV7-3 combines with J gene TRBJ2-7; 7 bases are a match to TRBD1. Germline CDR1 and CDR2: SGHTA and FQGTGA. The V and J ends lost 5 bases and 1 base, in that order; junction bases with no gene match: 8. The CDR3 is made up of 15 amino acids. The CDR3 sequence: CASSDAGGSSYEQYF. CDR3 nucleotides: TGTGCCAGCAGCGACGCAGGGGGATCATCCTACGAGCAGTACTTC. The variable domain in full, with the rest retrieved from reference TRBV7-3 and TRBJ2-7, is GAGVSQTPSNKVTEKGKYVELRCDPISGHTALYWYRQSLGQGPEFLIYFQGTGAADDSGLPNDRFFAVRPEGSVSTLKIQRTERGDSAVYLCASSDAGGSSYEQYFGPGTRLTVT.

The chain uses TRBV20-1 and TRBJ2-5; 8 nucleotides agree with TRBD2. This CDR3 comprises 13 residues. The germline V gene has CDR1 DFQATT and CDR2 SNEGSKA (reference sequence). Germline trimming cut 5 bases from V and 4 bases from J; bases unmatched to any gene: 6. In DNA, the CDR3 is TGCAGTGCTTCTGCGGGAGGAGGAGAGACCCAGTACTTC. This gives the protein CSASAGGGETQYF.

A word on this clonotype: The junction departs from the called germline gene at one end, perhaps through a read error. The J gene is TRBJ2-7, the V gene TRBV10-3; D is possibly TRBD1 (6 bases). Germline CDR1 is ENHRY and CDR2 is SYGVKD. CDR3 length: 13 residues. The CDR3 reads CASSQGHTYEQYF. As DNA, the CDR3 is TGTGCCAGCAGTCAGGGACACACCTACGAGCAGTACTTC.

The CDR3 DNA reads TGTGCCACCAGCAGAGATCTTGGAGGGAACACCGGGGAGCTGTTTTTT. Its translation is CATSRDLGGNTGELFF. This chain joins TRBV15 and TRBJ2-2, with D perhaps TRBD2 (5 bases). The V end lost 0 bases, the J end lost 1 base, and 9 bases lay between the germline ends. The CDR3 has 16 amino acids. CDR1 and CDR2 from the germline V gene are LNHNV and YYDKDF (reference sequence).

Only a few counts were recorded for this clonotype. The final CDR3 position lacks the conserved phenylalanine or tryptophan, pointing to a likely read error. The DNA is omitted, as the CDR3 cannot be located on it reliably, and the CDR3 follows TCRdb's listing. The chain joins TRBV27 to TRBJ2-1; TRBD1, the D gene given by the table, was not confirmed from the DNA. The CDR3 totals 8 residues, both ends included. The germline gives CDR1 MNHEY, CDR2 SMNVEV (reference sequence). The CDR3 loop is CASIKPGQ.

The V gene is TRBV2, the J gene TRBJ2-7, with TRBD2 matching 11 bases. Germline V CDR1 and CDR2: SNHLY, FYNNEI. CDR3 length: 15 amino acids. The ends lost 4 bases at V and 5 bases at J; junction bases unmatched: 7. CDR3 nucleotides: TGTGCCAGCAGTGTCTTAGCGGGGGGGCCCCACGAGCAGTACTTC. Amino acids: CASSVLAGGPHEQYF.

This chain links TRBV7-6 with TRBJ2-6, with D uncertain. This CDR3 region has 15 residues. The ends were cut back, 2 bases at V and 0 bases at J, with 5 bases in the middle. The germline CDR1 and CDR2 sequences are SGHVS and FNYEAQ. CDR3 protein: CASSLPGSGANVLTF. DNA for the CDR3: TGTGCCAGCAGCTTACCGGGCTCTGGGGCCAACGTCCTGACTTTC.